The TCR beta chain under discussion was sequenced for a study of human T cells and chemical hapten exposure. Across the whole study: After 6 days, upper back 0.01% DPC patch tests were scored. Small differences in pooled library volume mainly drove the variation in TCR yields per sample. Study-wide results and limits: As the donors had alopecia, their immune response may differ from healthy people's.

TCRdb re-derived calls from the RACE reads in MiXCR, one entry per CDR3 protein. The sample shows roughly 50,000 distinct CDR3 sequences, approximately 9.9% of them seen only once. Time point noted: patch test 1, 2 weeks after DPC sensitization. The treatment is: therapeutic diphenylcyclopropenone sensitization with weekly scalp DPC. The authors extracted total RNA from unfractionated whole blood. V was cut by 1 base and J by 4 bases, with 13 bases left in between. CDR1 MGHRA and CDR2 YSYEKL come from the germline V gene. This CDR3 has 15 residues. Worth noting for this clonotype: The antigen is unknown.

The source material was whole blood, sampled in connection with sensitization to the hapten diphenylcyclopropenone (DPC). V gene TRBV4-1 combines with J gene TRBJ1-2; no clear D gene. The clonotype comes from a woman in her forties with alopecia areata. Some clones in this sample may be carry-over from other donors' samples. CDR3 sequence reads: CASSQGETALYGYTF. In DNA, the CDR3 is TGCGCCAGCAGCCAAGGCGAGACGGCGCTCTATGGCTACACCTTC.